This T cell receptor (beta chain) comes out of a study of somatic mutations in cytotoxic T cells in rheumatoid arthritis. Profiled with immunoSEQ multiplex PCR; TCRdb holds only in-frame clones, not every one. The data hold 15,000 or so clones, with around 77% observed a single time. Comment on this clone: Its specificity is unknown.

Germline V gene sequence: CDR1 MNHEY, CDR2 SVGAGI. CDR3 length: 14 residues. V shed 3 bases and J shed 0 bases, with 3 bases lying between them. Notes on the study in general: For rheumatoid arthritis patients, CD8+ clonality increased with age, whereas it did not in healthy controls.

This chain links TRBV6-5 with TRBJ2-6; D is ambiguous. The sequence came from an adult with rheumatoid arthritis. Sequenced sample: CD8+ T cells sorted from blood. Written as DNA, the CDR3 is TGTGCCAGCAGTTATAGCTCTGGGGCCAACGTCCTGACTTTC. This encodes CASSYSSGANVLTF.